The 6 T cell receptor beta chains reported below all come from one sample, sequenced in a study of a mutant IDH1 vaccine in newly diagnosed glioma. Time point here: week 5, during vaccination. Topical imiquimod accompanied each vaccine dose, which consisted of 300 ug of mutant IDH1 20-mer peptide. The protocol was immunoSEQ multiplex PCR, while the TCRdb copy is restricted to in-frame clones and leaves out a portion. The data hold over 55,000 clones, with 85% to 90% observed a single time. The antigens for these receptors are not known. This specimen consisted of PBMCs, obtained from a glioma patient whose treatment included an IDH1 peptide vaccine. These TCRs come from a woman between 40 and 50 years old with glioma.

V is TRBV18 and J is TRBJ2-2; tentative D call: TRBD2 (5 bases). Germline CDR1 KGHSH, CDR2 LQKENI. V was pared by 5 bases and J by 5 bases, with 6 bases between. The CDR3 runs 12 residues. The CDR3 spells CASSSGTGELFF. The CDR3 coding sequence is TGTGCCAGCTCATCGGGAACCGGGGAGCTGTTTTTT.

This chain joins TRBV7-9 and TRBJ2-7; 8 nucleotides line up with TRBD1. The germline CDR1 and CDR2 sequences are SEHNR and FQNEAQ (reference sequence). The CDR3 loop spans 12 amino acids. V dropped 6 bases and J dropped 6; count of bases not matched to a gene: 4. This chain's CDR3 is CASRPQGGEQYF. CDR3 sequence (DNA): TGTGCCAGCAGGCCACAGGGGGGCGAGCAGTACTTC.

V is TRBV29-1 and J is TRBJ2-5; unclear D gene. Per the germline V gene, CDR1 is SQVTM and CDR2 is ANQGSEA. Trimming took off 4 bases at V and 5 bases at J, with 5 bases between the two ends. The CDR3 is 10 amino acids. CDR3 sequence reads: CSVAQETQYF. CDR3 sequence (DNA): TGCAGCGTTGCCCAGGAGACCCAGTACTTC.

This clone was seen a single time. The chain combines TRBV2 with TRBJ2-2, with D tentatively TRBD2 (6 bases). The V gene lost 8 bases and the J gene lost 4 bases, with 14 bases spanning the gap. The CDR3 runs to 14 residues. Per the germline V gene, CDR1 is SNHLY and CDR2 is FYNNEI. The CDR3 nucleotides read TGTGCCAGCGCTGCGCGGGGCTCCACCGGGGAGCTGTTTTTT. It specifies CASAARGSTGELFF. Drawing the rest from reference TRBV2 and TRBJ2-2, the complete variable domain is EPEVTQTPSHQVTQMGQEVILRCVPISNHLYFYWYRQILGQKVEFLVSFYNNEISEKSEIFDDQFSVERPDGSNFTLKIRSTKLEDSAMYFCASAARGSTGELFFGEGSRLTVL.

The rearrangement uses TRBV9 and TRBJ1-2; D gene unclear. The CDR3 runs 14 residues. The germline V and J ends were trimmed by 4 bases and 8 bases, with 18 bases remaining between them. CDR1 and CDR2 from the germline V gene are SGDLS and YYNGEE. The CDR3 DNA reads as TGTGCCAGCAGCCCCCGATCCGGGTCCGACGGCTACACCTTC. It encodes CASSPRSGSDGYTF.

The chain combines TRBV27 with TRBJ2-7; 10 nucleotides agree with TRBD2. CDR3 length: 15 amino acids. V was pared by 6 bases and J by 3 bases, with 8 bases of the junction left unmatched. Germline V gene data show CDR1 as MNHEY and CDR2 as SMNVEV (reference sequence). CDR3 region: CASSSLAGGFYEQYF. The CDR3, as DNA: TGTGCCAGCAGCTCATTAGCGGGGGGATTCTACGAGCAGTACTTC.